What follows are 6 T cell receptor beta chains derived from one specimen sequenced in a study of cytomegalovirus exposure and HLA in healthy donors. This PCR relied on a set of 60 Vbeta primers and 13 Jbeta primers. Data came from immunoSEQ multiplex PCR; TCRdb stores just in-frame clones and leaves some out. The sample contains under 150,000 clones, over 80% of which appear only once. The sequenced material came from PBMCs. The receptors originated from a male donor in good health and CMV-seronegative.

V gene TRBV2 combines with J gene TRBJ2-2, with TRBD2 identical over 7 bases. Germline CDR1 is SNHLY and CDR2 is FYNNEI. V was clipped by 8 bases and J by 4 bases; unmatched bases: 10. This CDR3 is 15 amino acids long. CDR3 loop: CASGGEGGPTGELFF. CDR3 nucleotides: TGTGCCAGCGGCGGTGAGGGAGGGCCCACCGGGGAGCTGTTTTTT.

The V and J genes are TRBV11-2 and TRBJ1-4; D call uncertain. Germline V gene lookup returns CDR1 SGHAT and CDR2 FQNNGV. The length of the CDR3 is 12 residues. V lost 2 bases and J lost 7, with 5 bases in between. CDR3 in DNA: TGTGCCAGCAGCTTACTTCTTGAAAAACTGTTTTTT. It yields the protein CASSLLLEKLFF.

This chain uses TRBV30 with TRBJ1-1; 8 bases agree with TRBD1. The V gene end was trimmed by 2 bases and the J gene end by 6 bases; junction bases not matched to a gene: 14. CDR3 length equals 16 residues. Germline CDR1 is GTSNPN and CDR2 is SVGIG (reference sequence). CDR3 DNA sequence: TGTGCCTGGAGTCTACGCTTATTTCAGGGGGCGCCTGAAGCTTTCTTT. Its translation: CAWSLRLFQGAPEAFF.

This clone was detected only a few times. The chain links TRBV6-4 to TRBJ2-3; D is undetermined. CDR1 and CDR2 (germline): MRHNA, SNTAGT. Trimming stripped 3 bases from V and 0 bases from J, with 7 bases between. CDR3 length equals 14 residues. DNA of the CDR3: TGTGCCAGCAGTGAGGCCTCTAGCACAGATACGCAGTATTTT. Protein sequence: CASSEASSTDTQYF.

V usage is TRBV6-6 and J usage is TRBJ2-5; 8 bases are shared with TRBD1. The CDR3 is 15 residues long. The junction had 6 bases not matched to a gene; V was cut back by 1 base and J by 5 bases. Germline CDR1 MNHNY, CDR2 SVGAGI (reference sequence). In DNA, the CDR3 is TGTGCCAGCAGTTACTTTCAGGGGGCAGGGGAGACCCAGTACTTC. This encodes CASSYFQGAGETQYF.

The chain is built from TRBV4-3 and TRBJ2-1; 8 bases line up with TRBD2. The CDR3 spans 16 residues. Germline trimming cut 4 bases from V and 4 bases from J; bases unmatched to any gene: 9. Germline lookup yields CDR1 LGHNA and CDR2 YSLEER. CDR3 coding DNA: TGCGCCAGCAGCCTTCAAGCGGGAGAGAGGTACAATGAGCAGTTCTTC. This translates into CASSLQAGERYNEQFF.